Sequencing of this T cell receptor beta chain was carried out in a study of blood T cell repertoires in COVID-19. Participant-given clinical history determined each cohort assignment. V dropped 1 base and J dropped 4; count of bases not matched to a gene: 11. This CDR3 has 18 amino acids. Germline CDR1 and CDR2: SGHRS and YFSETQ. Sequencing used immunoSEQ multiplex PCR; TCRdb keeps in-frame clones, though not all of them. The sample lists approximately 160,000 clones; roughly 80% were seen once. The sequence was collected from a woman in her forties or fifties who had recovered from COVID-19. The rearrangement links TRBV5-1 to TRBJ2-1; the match to TRBD2 covers 10 bases. Sequencing used PBMCs or T cells enriched from blood (not recorded which). The CDR3 coding sequence is TGCGCCAGCAGCTTGTCTAGCGGGGGCCCAGGGGCGTACAATGAGCAGTTCTTC. Its translation: CASSLSSGGPGAYNEQFF.